One and the same sample provided the 2 T cell receptor beta chains below, sequenced in a study of cytomegalovirus exposure and HLA in healthy donors. In the PCR, 60 Vbeta and 13 Jbeta primers were used. Only in-frame clones appear in the TCRdb table, and some are missing; sequencing was by immunoSEQ multiplex PCR. The sample includes 99,000 or so clones, 75% seen only once; the top ten take approximately 1.2%. The sequenced sample consisted of PBMCs. The receptors were gathered from a middle-aged man in good health and CMV-seronegative.

V and J are TRBV7-3 and TRBJ2-7; 9 positions match TRBD1. This CDR3 region has 15 residues. The V segment lost 5 bases and the J segment 3 bases; nucleotides outside the gene matches: 8. From germline, CDR1 is SGHTA and CDR2 FQGTGA. The chain's CDR3 is CASSPQGQGGYEQYF. The CDR3 DNA follows: TGTGCCAGCAGCCCACAGGGACAGGGAGGCTACGAGCAGTACTTC.

The chain recombines TRBV15 with TRBJ2-2; TRBD1 aligns across 9 bases. With V trimmed by 1 base and J by 3 bases, 6 bases remained unmatched. Per the germline V gene, CDR1 is LNHNV and CDR2 is YYDKDF (reference sequence). The CDR3 has 17 residues. The chain's CDR3 is CATSRAGQGTHTGELFF. DNA of the CDR3: TGTGCCACCAGCAGAGCGGGACAGGGTACGCACACCGGGGAGCTGTTTTTT. Combining the CDR3 with reference TRBV15 and TRBJ2-2 gives the whole variable domain DAMVIQNPRYQVTQFGKPVTLSCSQTLNHNVMYWYQQKSSQAPKLLFHYYDKDFNNEADTPDNFQSRRPNTSFCFLDIRSPGLGDTAMYLCATSRAGQGTHTGELFFGEGSRLTVL.